The entry below gives a single TCR beta chain sequence along with its context. This clone's antigen is unknown. The sample holds no much larger clone one base away, and base qualities are not on file. Another Seattle source contributed samples from volunteer blood donors who had recovered from COVID-19. Whole blood was collected in K2EDTA tubes by collaborating institutions according to the institutions' own protocols. Collaborator samples were shipped for TCRbeta analysis as frozen whole blood, isolated PBMCs, or DNA extracted from either sample type. The germline V gene gives CDR1 as SGHDT and CDR2 as YYEEEE. V and J lose 3 bases and 7 bases, and a span of 8 bases separates them. Taken from cysteine to phenylalanine, the CDR3 has 12 residues. Left in the record is the CDR3 DNA by itself, 36 bases read in frame from the first base. TCRbeta CDR3 regions were amplified from genomic DNA using the immunoSEQ Assay, a bias-controlled multiplex PCR. The published analysis was carried out like this. The number of nucleated cells in each sample was estimated by amplification of reference gene primers within the assay. To quantify the absolute abundance of each unique TCRbeta CDR3 rearrangement, sequence reads were collapsed and filtered. For each sample, productive Simpson clonality was calculated as the square root of Simpson's diversity index across productive rearrangements. TCRdb provides this immuneACCESS table in a form limited to in-frame rearrangements. Some clones are lacking; in checked studies, under half of them reflect an unresolved V gene, and why the rest are absent is not known. V, J and clone size reflect that table, while D and trimming were determined from the DNA. The sample includes fewer than 300,000 clones, with 88% observed a single time. Together, the top ten hold 0.99% of the sample.

The data are from a study of blood T cell repertoires in COVID-19 (dated by TCRdb to 2020 to 2022). About the investigation overall: The collaborator samples originated in the United States, Italy and Spain and spanned the acute and convalescent phases of COVID-19. Where HLA class I and class II types were available, the types were taken from metadata supplied by the sample provider, not from assay-based typing. Deeply sampled blood TCRbeta repertoires from subjects exposed to, actively infected with, or recovered from COVID-19 were included in the dataset. Samples were obtained from the ongoing ImmuneRACE study (first 160 participants) and from roughly 1,300 subjects provided by 6 global collaborators. The repertoires were released in a freely available public database meant as a resource for research on the immune response to SARS-CoV-2. The material from the prospective study consisted of cDNA or gDNA derived from T cells, B-cell-depleted T cells, or PBMCs. Sample metadata almost always included a de-identified subject ID, COVID-19 status, age in years and sex. Here is what the overall study found, with its caveats: The quantity of clinical and demographic metadata differed by source and by participant and was supplied without curation.

The chain was built from TRBV5-6 and TRBJ2-1; TRBD2 could be the D gene, as 5 bases match. The clonotype was recovered from a woman in her 40s who had recovered from COVID-19. The sample consisted of peripheral blood. In nucleotide form, the sequence is TGTGCCAGCAGCTACGGACTGAATGAGCAGTTCTTC. This yields the protein CASSYGLNEQFF.